The clone carrying this T cell receptor beta chain has at least ten counts. Its antigen is not known. The unsorted libraries had their origin in 2 million PBMCs stored at -80 C. From 15-18 subjects, every sequencing run obtained over 200 million TCR-beta sequences. Each CDR3 protein is one row after TCRdb ran MiXCR on the 5' RACE reads. The sample includes 50,000 or so distinct CDR3 sequences, 16% of them seen just once. The sample originates from a study of neurological immune-mediated disorders. Study-wide results and limits: Private repertoires in all groups were suggested by the absence of shared CDR3 amino acid sequences among expanded clones across subjects.

Germline assignment: CDR1 KGHDR and CDR2 SFDVKD. The J segment lost 0 bases and the V segment lost 2 bases, leaving 5 bases of the junction unmatched. The CDR3 consists of 19 residues. The receptor was isolated from a man in his fifties or sixties in good health. What was sequenced was PBMCs. V usage is TRBV24-1 and J usage is TRBJ2-2; 13 positions agree with TRBD2. The CDR3 DNA reads TGTGCCACCAGTGATTCCGGGACTAGCGGGAACTCGAACACCGGGGAGCTGTTTTTT. It codes for CATSDSGTSGNSNTGELFF.